Sequencing of this T cell receptor (beta chain) was carried out in a study of radiotherapy plus CTLA-4 blockade in lung cancer. Clones were sequenced by immunoSEQ multiplex PCR, and TCRdb holds only the in-frame ones, with some missing. Of about 73,000 clones in the sample, roughly 84% were seen once. Germline values: CDR1 WNHNN, CDR2 SYGVQD (reference sequence). The CDR3 loop spans 13 amino acids. Trimming shortened V by 0 bases and J by 4 bases, and 3 bases separated the two germline ends. The chain employs TRBV10-1 and TRBJ2-2, with D unclear. The sequences come from peripheral blood, collected from a patient treated with radiotherapy plus ipilimumab. This receptor was identified in a human donor with non-small cell lung cancer that progressed on radiotherapy plus ipilimumab. CDR3 nucleotide sequence: TGCGCCAGCAGTGAGTCAGGCACCGGGGAGCTGTTTTTT. Protein sequence: CASSESGTGELFF.